This T cell receptor (beta chain) was documented in a study of cytomegalovirus exposure and HLA in healthy donors. General study findings and limits: It is likely that the observed cluster of highly shared sequence variants was a sequencing artifact.

Both 60 Vbeta primers and 13 Jbeta primers went into the PCR. Generated by immunoSEQ multiplex PCR, the TCRdb table keeps only in-frame clones and is missing some. The table records 70,000 to 90,000 clones, about 75% of them present only once. The V segment lost 5 bases and the J segment 4 bases; nucleotides outside the gene matches: 8. The CDR3 length is 15 residues. Germline lookup yields CDR1 MNHEY and CDR2 SVGAGI. Comment on this clone: Its antigen is as yet unknown.

The source material was PBMCs. This sequence originates from a man in his forties in good health and CMV-seronegative. The V gene is TRBV6-5, the J gene TRBJ1-1, with 9 positions matching TRBD1. The CDR3 region is CASSQGQGRITEAFF. CDR3 sequence (DNA): TGTGCCAGCAGTCAAGGACAGGGGCGGATCACTGAAGCTTTCTTT.